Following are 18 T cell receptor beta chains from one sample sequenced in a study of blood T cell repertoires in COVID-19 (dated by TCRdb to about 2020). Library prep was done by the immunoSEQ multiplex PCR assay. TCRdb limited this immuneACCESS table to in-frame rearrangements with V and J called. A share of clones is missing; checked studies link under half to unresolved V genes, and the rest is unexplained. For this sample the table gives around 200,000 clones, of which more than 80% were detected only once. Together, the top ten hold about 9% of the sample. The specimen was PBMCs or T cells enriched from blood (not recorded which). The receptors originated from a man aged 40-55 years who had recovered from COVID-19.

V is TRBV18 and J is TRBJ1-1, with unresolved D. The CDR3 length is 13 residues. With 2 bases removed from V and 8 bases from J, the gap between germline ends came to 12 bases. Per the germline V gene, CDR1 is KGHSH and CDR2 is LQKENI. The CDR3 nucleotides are TGTGCCAGCTCACCAGACCGGGTTGGCGAAGCTTTCTTT. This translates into CASSPDRVGEAFF.

CDR3 nucleotide sequence: TGTGCCAGCAGCGCCAGTAGCGGGACCACCGGGGAGCTGTTTTTT. Its protein is CASSASSGTTGELFF. V is TRBV9 and J is TRBJ2-2; 8 nucleotides match TRBD2. The CDR3 sequence is 15 residues long. Trimming cost V 3 bases and J 4 bases; bases outside gene matches: 5. Germline assignment: CDR1 SGDLS and CDR2 YYNGEE.

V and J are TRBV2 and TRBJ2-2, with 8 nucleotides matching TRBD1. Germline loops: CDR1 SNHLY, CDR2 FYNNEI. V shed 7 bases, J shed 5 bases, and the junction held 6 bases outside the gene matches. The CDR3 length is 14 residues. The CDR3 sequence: CASNPTGGTGELFF. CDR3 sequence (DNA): TGTGCCAGCAATCCAACAGGGGGGACCGGGGAGCTGTTTTTT.

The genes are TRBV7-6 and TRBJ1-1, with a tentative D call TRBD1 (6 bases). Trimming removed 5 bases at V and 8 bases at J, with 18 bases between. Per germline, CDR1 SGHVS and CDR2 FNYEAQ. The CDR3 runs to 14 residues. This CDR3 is CASSPDAGTPEAFF. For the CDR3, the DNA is TGTGCCAGCAGCCCAGACGCCGGGACACCCGAAGCTTTCTTT.

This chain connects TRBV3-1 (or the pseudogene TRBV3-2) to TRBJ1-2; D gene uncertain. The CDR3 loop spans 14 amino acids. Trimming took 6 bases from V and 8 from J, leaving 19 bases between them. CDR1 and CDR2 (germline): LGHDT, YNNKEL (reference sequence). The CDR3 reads CASSQRGPPWGYTF. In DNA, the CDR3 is TGTGCCAGCAGTCAACGAGGGCCACCCTGGGGCTACACCTTC.

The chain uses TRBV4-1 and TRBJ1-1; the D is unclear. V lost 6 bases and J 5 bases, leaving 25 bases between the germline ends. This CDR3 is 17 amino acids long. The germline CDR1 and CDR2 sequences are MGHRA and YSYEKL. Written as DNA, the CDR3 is TGCGCCAGCAGTCCTCACCCATTTGGCCCTAGGAGGACTGAAGCTTTCTTT. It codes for CASSPHPFGPRRTEAFF.

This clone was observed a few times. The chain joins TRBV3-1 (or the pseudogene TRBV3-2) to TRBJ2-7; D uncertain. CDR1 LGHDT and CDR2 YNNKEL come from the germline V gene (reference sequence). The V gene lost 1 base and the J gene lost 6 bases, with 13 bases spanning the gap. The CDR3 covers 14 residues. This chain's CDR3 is CASSQGVLGREQYF. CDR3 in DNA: TGTGCCAGCAGCCAAGGGGTTCTGGGCCGCGAGCAGTACTTC.

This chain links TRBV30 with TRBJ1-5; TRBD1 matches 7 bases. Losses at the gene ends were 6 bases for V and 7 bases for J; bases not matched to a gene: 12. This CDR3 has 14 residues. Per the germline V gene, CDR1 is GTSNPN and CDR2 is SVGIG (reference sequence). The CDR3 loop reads CACSPGGPSQPQHF. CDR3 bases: TGTGCCTGCTCCCCAGGGGGGCCAAGCCAGCCCCAGCATTTT.

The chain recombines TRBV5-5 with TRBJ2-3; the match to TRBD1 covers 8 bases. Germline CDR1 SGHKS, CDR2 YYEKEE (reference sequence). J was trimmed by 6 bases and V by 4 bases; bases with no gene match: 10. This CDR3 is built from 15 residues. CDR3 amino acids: CASSAGQAQADTQYF. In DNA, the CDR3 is TGTGCCAGCAGCGCGGGACAGGCCCAGGCGGATACGCAGTATTTT.

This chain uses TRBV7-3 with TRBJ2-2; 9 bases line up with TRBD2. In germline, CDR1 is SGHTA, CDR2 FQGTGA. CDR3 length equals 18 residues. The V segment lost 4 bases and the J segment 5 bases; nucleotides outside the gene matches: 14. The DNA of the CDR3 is TGTGCCAGCAGCTCCCAGGGAACCCTAGCGGGGCCAACCGGGGAGCTGTTTTTT. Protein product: CASSSQGTLAGPTGELFF.

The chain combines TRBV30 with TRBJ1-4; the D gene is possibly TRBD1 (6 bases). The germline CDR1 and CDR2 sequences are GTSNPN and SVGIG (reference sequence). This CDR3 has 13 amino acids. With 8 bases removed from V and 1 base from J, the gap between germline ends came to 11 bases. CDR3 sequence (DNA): TGTGCCGGGACAAGAGGAACTAATGAAAAACTGTTTTTT. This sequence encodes CAGTRGTNEKLFF.

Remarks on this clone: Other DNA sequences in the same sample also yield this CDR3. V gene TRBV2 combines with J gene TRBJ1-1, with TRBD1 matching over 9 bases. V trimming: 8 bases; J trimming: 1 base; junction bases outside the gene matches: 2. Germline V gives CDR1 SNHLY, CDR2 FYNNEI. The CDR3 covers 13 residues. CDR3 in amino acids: CASRDRANTEAFF. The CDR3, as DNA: TGTGCCAGCCGGGACAGGGCGAACACTGAAGCTTTCTTT.

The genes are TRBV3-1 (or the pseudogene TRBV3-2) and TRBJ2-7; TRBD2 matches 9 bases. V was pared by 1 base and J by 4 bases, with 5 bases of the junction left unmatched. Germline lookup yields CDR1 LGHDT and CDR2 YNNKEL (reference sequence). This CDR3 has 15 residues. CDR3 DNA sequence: TGTGCCAGCAGCCAAGGAAGCAGCGGGAGGTACGAGCAGTACTTC. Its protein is CASSQGSSGRYEQYF.

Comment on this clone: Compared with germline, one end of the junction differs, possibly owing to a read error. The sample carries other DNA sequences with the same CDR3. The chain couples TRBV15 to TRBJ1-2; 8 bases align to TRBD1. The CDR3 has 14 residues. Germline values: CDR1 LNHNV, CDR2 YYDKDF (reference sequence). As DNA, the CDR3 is TGTGCCACCAGCAGAAGGCAGGGGGCGAATGGCTACACTTTC. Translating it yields CATSRRQGANGYTF.

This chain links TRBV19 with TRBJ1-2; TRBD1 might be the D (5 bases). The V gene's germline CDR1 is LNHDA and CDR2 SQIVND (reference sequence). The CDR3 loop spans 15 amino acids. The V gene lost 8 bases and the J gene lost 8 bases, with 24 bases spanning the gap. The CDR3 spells CASHSERGRVIGYTF. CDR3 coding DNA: TGTGCCAGTCACTCTGAGAGAGGCAGGGTCATAGGCTACACCTTC.

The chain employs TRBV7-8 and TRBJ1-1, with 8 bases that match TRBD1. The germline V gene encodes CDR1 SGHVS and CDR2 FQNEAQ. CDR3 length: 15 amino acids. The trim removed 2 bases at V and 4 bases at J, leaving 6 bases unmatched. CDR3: CASSLPGGAGTEAFF. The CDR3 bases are TGTGCCAGCAGCTTACCAGGGGGCGCGGGCACTGAAGCTTTCTTT.

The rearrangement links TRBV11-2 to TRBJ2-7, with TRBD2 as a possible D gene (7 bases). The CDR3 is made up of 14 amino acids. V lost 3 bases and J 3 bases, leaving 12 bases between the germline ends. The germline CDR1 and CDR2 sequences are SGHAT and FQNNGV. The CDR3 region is CASSLGGRFYEQYF. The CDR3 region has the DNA TGTGCCAGCAGCTTGGGGGGGCGGTTCTACGAGCAGTACTTC.

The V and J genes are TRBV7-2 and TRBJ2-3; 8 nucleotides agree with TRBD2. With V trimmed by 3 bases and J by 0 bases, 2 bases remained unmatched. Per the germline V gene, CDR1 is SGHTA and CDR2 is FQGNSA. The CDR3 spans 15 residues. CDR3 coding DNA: TGTGCCAGCAGCTTTGTAGCGGGGAGCACAGATACGCAGTATTTT. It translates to CASSFVAGSTDTQYF.